This T cell receptor (beta chain) was found in a study of blood T cells in healthy people across ages. This clonotype was seen more than once but under ten times. Germline CDR1 reads SGHTA; CDR2 reads FQGNSA. This CDR3 is 14 amino acids long. V was clipped by 5 bases and J by 5 bases, with 15 bases between them. PBMCs were isolated at a quantity of at least 6.5 million per sample. Alongside a J-beta primer mix, a sample-barcoded 5' primer served in a second PCR lasting roughly 7 to 12 cycles. TCRdb used MiXCR to reprocess the 5' RACE reads, holding one entry per CDR3 protein. The table has 780,000 or so distinct CDR3 sequences, roughly 25% seen once; the top ten hold more than 3%. These sequences were also reported in another study, on T cells of mothers and their children.

The sample was blood. This clonotype was obtained from a boy between 10 and 17 years old in good health. The chain employs TRBV7-2 and TRBJ1-2; D unclear. CDR3 sequence reads: CASSPGSTSYGYTF. Written as DNA, the CDR3 is TGTGCCAGCAGCCCTGGCAGCACCTCATATGGCTACACCTTC. Combining the CDR3 with reference TRBV7-2 and TRBJ1-2 gives the whole variable domain GAGVSQSPSNKVTEKGKDVELRCDPISGHTALYWYRQSLGQGLEFLIYFQGNSAPDKSGLPSDRFSAERTGGSVSTLTIQRTQQEDSAVYLCASSPGSTSYGYTFGSGTRLTVV.